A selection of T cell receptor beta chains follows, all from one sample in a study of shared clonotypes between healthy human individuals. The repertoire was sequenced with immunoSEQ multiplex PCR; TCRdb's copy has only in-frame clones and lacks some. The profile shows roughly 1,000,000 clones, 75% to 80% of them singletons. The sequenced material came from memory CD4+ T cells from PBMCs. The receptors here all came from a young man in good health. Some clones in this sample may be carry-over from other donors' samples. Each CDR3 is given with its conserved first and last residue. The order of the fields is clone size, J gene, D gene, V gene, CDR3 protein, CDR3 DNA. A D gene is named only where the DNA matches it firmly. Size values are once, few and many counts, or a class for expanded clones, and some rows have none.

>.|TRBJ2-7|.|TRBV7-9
CASSPTAVHEQYF
TGTGCCAGCAGCCCGACAGCCGTCCACGAGCAGTACTTC
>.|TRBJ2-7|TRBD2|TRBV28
CASSLAGTSIYEQYF
TGTGCCAGCAGTTTAGCAGGGACTAGCATTTACGAGCAGTACTTC
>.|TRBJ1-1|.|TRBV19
CASSIVRQRNTEAFF
TGTGCCAGTAGTATCGTACGCCAGAGGAACACTGAAGCTTTCTTT
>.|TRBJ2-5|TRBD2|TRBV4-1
CASSSKPGTNQETQYF
TGCGCCAGCAGCTCCAAGCCAGGGACTAATCAAGAGACCCAGTACTTC
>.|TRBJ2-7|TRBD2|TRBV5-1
CATKRELAQYEQYF
TGCGCCACAAAGCGGGAGCTTGCTCAGTACGAGCAGTACTTC
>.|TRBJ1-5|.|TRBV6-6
CASSYSSLSNQPQHF
TGTGCCAGCAGTTACTCGTCACTGAGCAATCAGCCCCAGCATTTT
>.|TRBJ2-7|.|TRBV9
CASSVAPGESYEQYF
TGTGCCAGCAGCGTAGCCCCCGGGGAATCCTACGAGCAGTACTTC
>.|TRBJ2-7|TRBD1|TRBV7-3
CASRGTGSPEQYF
TGTGCCAGCCGCGGGACAGGGTCGCCCGAGCAGTACTTC
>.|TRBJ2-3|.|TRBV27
CASSFSDRPSTQYF
TGTGCCAGCAGTTTTTCCGATCGGCCGTCTACGCAGTATTTT
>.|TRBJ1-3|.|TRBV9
CASSVEGTLSGNTIYF
TGTGCCAGCAGCGTAGAAGGGACACTCTCTGGAAACACCATATATTTT
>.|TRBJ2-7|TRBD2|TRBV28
CASSRGLGIYEQYF
TGTGCCAGCAGTAGGGGACTAGGAATCTACGAGCAGTACTTC
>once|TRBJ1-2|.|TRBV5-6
CASSARGGYGYTF
TGTGCCAGCAGTGCCCGGGGGGGATATGGCTACACCTTC
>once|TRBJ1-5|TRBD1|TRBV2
CASSEEQGGNQPQHF
TGTGCCAGCAGTGAAGAGCAGGGGGGAAATCAGCCCCAGCATTTT
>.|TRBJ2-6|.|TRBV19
CASSIQGTGANVLTF
TGTGCCAGTAGTATACAGGGGACTGGGGCCAACGTCCTGACTTTC
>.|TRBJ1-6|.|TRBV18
CASSPEGIGTSPLHF
TGTGCCAGCTCACCAGAGGGCATAGGGACTTCACCCCTCCACTTT
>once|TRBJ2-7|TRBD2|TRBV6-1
CASRGSVAGGPEQYF
TGTGCCAGCAGGGGGAGCGTGGCGGGAGGCCCCGAGCAGTACTTC
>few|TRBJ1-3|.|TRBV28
CASSLAEFGSHSGNTIYF
TGTGCCAGCAGTTTAGCGGAATTCGGGAGCCACTCTGGAAACACCATATATTTT
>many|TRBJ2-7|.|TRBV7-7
CASSPGRGLSYEQYF
TGTGCCAGCAGCCCGGGCAGGGGCCTCTCCTACGAGCAGTACTTC
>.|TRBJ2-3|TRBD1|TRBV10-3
CAINPDRPKGNTQYF
TGTGCCATCAACCCGGACAGGCCAAAAGGGAATACGCAGTATTTT
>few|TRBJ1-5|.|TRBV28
CASIPGGARQPQHF
TGTGCCAGCATCCCGGGGGGGGCTCGTCAGCCCCAGCATTTT
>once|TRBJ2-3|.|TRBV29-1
CSVEGVSSGTVQVDTQYF
TGCAGCGTTGAAGGGGTATCGAGTGGTACAGTTCAAGTAGATACGCAGTATTTT
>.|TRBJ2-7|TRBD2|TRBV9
CASSPRTSGRIYEQYF
TGTGCCAGCAGCCCCCGGACTAGCGGGAGGATATACGAGCAGTACTTC
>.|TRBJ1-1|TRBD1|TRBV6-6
CASSLDRGRTEAFF
TGTGCCAGCAGTTTAGACAGGGGGCGGACTGAAGCTTTCTTT
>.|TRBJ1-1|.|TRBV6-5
CASTNRGDTEAFF
TGTGCCAGCACTAATCGGGGAGACACTGAAGCTTTCTTT
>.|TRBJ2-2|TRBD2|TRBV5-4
CASSLTSGSATGELFF
TGTGCCAGCAGCCTCACTAGCGGGAGTGCCACCGGGGAGCTGTTTTTT
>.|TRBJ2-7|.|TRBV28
CASTFGGTYEQYF
TGTGCCAGCACTTTCGGGGGAACCTACGAGCAGTACTTC
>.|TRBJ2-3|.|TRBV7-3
CASSQATAPTQYF
TGTGCCAGCAGCCAGGCCACTGCGCCTACGCAGTATTTT
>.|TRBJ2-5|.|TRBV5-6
CASSLGGLETQYF
TGTGCCAGCAGCTTGGGCGGGTTAGAGACCCAGTACTTC
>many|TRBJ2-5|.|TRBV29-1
CSVGTGRGIETQYF
TGCAGCGTTGGCACGGGGCGGGGAATAGAGACCCAGTACTTC
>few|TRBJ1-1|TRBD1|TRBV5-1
CASSFGTANTEAFF
TGCGCCAGCAGCTTCGGGACAGCGAACACTGAAGCTTTCTTT
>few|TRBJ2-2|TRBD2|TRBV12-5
CASGLRAGGDTGELFF
TGTGCTAGTGGTTTAAGAGCGGGAGGGGACACCGGGGAGCTGTTTTTT
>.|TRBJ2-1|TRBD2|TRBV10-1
CASSESGGRVYNEQFF
TGCGCCAGCAGTGAGTCGGGCGGGAGGGTTTACAATGAGCAGTTCTTC
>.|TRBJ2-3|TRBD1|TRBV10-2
CASTGQGTDTQYF
TGCGCCAGCACCGGACAGGGGACAGATACGCAGTATTTT
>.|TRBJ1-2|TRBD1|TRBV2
CASSLNVGTGHGYTF
TGTGCCAGCAGTCTTAATGTCGGGACAGGGCATGGCTACACCTTC
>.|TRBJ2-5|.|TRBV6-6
CASTPQQGGGQETQYF
TGTGCCAGCACCCCGCAGCAGGGAGGGGGGCAAGAGACCCAGTACTTC
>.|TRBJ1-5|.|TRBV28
CASSLSRGYRPQHF
TGTGCCAGCAGCCTCTCCAGGGGCTATCGGCCCCAGCATTTT
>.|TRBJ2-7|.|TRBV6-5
CASSYSGGDSSYEQYF
TGTGCCAGCAGTTACTCAGGGGGTGATAGCTCCTACGAGCAGTACTTC
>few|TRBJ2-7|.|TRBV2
CASRYDPVGYEQYF
TGTGCCAGTCGGTACGACCCGGTGGGATACGAGCAGTACTTC
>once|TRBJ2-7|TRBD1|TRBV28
CASSLGDRVYEQYF
TGTGCCAGCAGTTTAGGGGACAGGGTATACGAGCAGTACTTC
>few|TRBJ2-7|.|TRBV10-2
CASSPTKMGYEQYF
TGCGCCAGCAGCCCAACGAAAATGGGCTACGAGCAGTACTTC
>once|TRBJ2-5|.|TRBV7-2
CASNGGGGTQYF
TGTGCCAGCAATGGGGGAGGTGGGACCCAGTACTTC
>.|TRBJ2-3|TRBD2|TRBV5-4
CASSLSGRTRTTDTQYF
TGTGCCAGCAGCTTGAGTGGTCGGACTAGGACAACAGATACGCAGTATTTT
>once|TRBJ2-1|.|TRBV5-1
CASSLADYIGRDEQFF
TGCGCCAGCAGCTTGGCTGACTACATAGGGCGGGATGAGCAGTTCTTC
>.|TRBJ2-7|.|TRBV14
CASSQTGTLSFEQYF
TGTGCCAGCAGCCAAACCGGGACACTCTCGTTTGAGCAGTACTTC
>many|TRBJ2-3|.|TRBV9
CASSVDGKGDTQYF
TGTGCCAGCAGCGTAGACGGGAAAGGAGATACGCAGTATTTT
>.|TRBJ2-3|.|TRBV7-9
CASSYGQSSTDTQYF
TGTGCCAGCAGCTACGGACAGTCTAGCACAGATACGCAGTATTTT
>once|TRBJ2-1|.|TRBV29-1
CSVVKVDWEQFF
TGCAGCGTTGTGAAAGTCGATTGGGAGCAGTTCTTC